The sequence of this T cell receptor beta chain was determined in a study of blood T cell repertoires in COVID-19. Turning to the study itself: The origin of the acute and convalescent COVID-19 samples was the United States, Italy and Spain.

TCRdb's copy holds only in-frame clones and misses some; the assay was immunoSEQ multiplex PCR. The sample has approximately 100,000 clones, around 88% seen once. The TCR comes from a human donor with acute or convalescent COVID-19. The donor label of this sample is uncertain. The specimen was peripheral blood.

The CDR3 bases are TGTGCCAGCACTAATCACGCGGATTCCAATGAGCAGTTCTTC. Translated, it gives CASTNHADSNEQFF. This chain links TRBV6-5 with TRBJ2-1, with no clear D. V was trimmed by 7 bases and J by 6 bases, leaving 16 bases between them. Germline V gene lookup returns CDR1 MNHEY and CDR2 SVGAGI. The CDR3 sequence is 14 residues long.